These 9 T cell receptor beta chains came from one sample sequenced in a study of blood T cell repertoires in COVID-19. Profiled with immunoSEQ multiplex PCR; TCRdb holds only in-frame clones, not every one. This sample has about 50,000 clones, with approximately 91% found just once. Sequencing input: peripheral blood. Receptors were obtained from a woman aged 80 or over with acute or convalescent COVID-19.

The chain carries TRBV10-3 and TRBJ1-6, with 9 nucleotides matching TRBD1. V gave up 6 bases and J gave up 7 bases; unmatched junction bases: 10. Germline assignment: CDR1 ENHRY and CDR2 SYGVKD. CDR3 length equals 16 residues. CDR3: CAIRKDRGFPNSPLHF. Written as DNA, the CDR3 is TGTGCCATCAGGAAGGACAGGGGTTTTCCAAATTCACCCCTCCACTTT.

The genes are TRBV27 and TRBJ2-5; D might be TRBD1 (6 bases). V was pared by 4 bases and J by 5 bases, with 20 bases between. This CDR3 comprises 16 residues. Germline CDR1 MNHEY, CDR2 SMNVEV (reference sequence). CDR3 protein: CASSSNKGGPRETQYF. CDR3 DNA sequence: TGTGCCAGCAGTTCCAACAAAGGGGGACCCAGGGAGACCCAGTACTTC.

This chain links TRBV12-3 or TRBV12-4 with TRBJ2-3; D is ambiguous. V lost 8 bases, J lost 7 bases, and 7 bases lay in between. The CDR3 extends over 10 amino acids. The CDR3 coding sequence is TGTGCCAGCGGCTTAAATACGCAGTATTTT. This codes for CASGLNTQYF.

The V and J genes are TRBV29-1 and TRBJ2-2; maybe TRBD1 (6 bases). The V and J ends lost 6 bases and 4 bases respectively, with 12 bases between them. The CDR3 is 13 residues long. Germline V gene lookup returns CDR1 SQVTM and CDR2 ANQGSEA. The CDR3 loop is CSVTGPSTGELFF. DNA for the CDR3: TGCAGCGTCACAGGGCCCTCCACCGGGGAGCTGTTTTTT.

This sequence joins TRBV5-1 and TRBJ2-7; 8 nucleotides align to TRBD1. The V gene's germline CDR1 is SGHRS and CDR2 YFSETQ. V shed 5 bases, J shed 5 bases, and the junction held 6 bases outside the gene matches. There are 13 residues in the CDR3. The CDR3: CASSLGQVNEQYF. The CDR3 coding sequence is TGCGCCAGCAGTCTGGGACAGGTGAACGAGCAGTACTTC. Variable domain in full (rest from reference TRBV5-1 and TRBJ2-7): KAGVTQTPRYLIKTRGQQVTLSCSPISGHRSVSWYQQTPGQGLQFLFEYFSETQRNKGNFPGRFSGRQFSNSRSEMNVSTLELGDSALYLCASSLGQVNEQYFGPGTRLTVT.

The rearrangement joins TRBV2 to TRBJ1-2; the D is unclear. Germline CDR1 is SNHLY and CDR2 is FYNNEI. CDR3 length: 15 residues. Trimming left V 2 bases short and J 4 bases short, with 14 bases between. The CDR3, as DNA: TGTGCCAGCAGTGAACCCAGGCGACGTAGCTATGGCTACACCTTC. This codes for CASSEPRRRSYGYTF.

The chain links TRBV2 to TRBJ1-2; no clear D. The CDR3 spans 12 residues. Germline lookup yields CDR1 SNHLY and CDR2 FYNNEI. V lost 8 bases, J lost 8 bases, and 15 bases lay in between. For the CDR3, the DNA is TGTGCCAGCGCCATGAGGGCGTGGGGCTACACCTTC. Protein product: CASAMRAWGYTF.

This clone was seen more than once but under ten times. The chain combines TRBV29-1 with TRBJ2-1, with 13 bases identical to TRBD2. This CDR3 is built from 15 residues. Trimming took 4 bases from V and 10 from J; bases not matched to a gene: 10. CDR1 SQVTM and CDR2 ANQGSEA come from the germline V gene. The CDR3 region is CSVVHRTSGSGEQFF. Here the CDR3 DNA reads TGCAGCGTTGTCCACCGGACTAGCGGGAGTGGGGAGCAGTTCTTC.

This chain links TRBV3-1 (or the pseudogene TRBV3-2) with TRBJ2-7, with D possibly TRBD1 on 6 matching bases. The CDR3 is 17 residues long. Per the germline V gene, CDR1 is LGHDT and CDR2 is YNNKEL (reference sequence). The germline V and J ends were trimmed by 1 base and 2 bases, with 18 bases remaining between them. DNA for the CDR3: TGTGCCAGCAGCCAAGCCCCGGGACACCCCGACCCCTACGAGCAGTACTTC. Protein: CASSQAPGHPDPYEQYF.